Here is one T cell receptor (beta chain) with its context. The data were taken from a study of blood T cell repertoires in COVID-19. Study context: Both acute and convalescent COVID-19 samples were obtained from the United States, Italy and Spain. PBMCs, B-cell-depleted T cells, or T cells were the source of the cDNA or gDNA that made up the material.

Per the study methods: Amplifying reference gene primers gave estimates of nucleated cell counts. Sequenced by immunoSEQ multiplex PCR; TCRdb stores in-frame clones only, minus some. D and trimming were read from the DNA, whereas the V and J calls and clone size are those reported in that table. The sample contains about 230,000 clones, around 84% of which appear only once. Germline assignment: CDR1 MDHEN and CDR2 SYDVKM. Trimming removed 5 bases at V and 4 bases at J, with 21 bases between. CDR3 length equals 17 residues. The origin of this receptor is a woman aged 80 or over with active or convalescent COVID-19. The chain employs TRBV28 and TRBJ2-1, with a weak D call TRBD2 (6 bases). Specimen: peripheral blood. CDR3 residues: CASSIRGGAGPYNEQFF. Written as DNA, the CDR3 is TGTGCCAGCAGTATCCGGGGCGGGGCGGGCCCTTACAATGAGCAGTTCTTC.